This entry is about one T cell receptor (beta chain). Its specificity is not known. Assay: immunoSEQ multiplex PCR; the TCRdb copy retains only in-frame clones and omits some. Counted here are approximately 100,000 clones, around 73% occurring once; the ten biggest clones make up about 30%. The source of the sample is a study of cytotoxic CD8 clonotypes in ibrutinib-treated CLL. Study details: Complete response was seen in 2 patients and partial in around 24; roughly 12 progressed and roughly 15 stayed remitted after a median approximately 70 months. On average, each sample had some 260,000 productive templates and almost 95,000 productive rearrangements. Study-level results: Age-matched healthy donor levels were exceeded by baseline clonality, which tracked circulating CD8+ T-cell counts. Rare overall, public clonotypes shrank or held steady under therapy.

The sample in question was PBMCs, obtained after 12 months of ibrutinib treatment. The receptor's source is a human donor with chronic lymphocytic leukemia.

The CDR3 protein is CASSLRSLGNSPLHF. The CDR3 region has the DNA TGTGCCAGCAGCTTAAGAAGTCTCGGGAATTCACCCCTCCACTTT. This chain joins TRBV7-2 and TRBJ1-6; D gene unclear. CDR3 length equals 15 residues. The germline CDR1 and CDR2 sequences are SGHTA and FQGNSA. The ends were cut back, 2 bases at V and 7 bases at J, with 12 bases in the middle.